This T cell receptor (beta chain) stems from a study of cytotoxic CD8 clonotypes in ibrutinib-treated CLL. Study-level findings and limits: Among the clonotypes, public ones were uncommon and contracted or held stable on treatment.

This clone was seen only once. Its antigen is unknown. Profiling relied on immunoSEQ multiplex PCR, and the TCRdb table lists in-frame clones only, not all of them. Among tens of thousands of clones listed, less than 85% were seen once. This CDR3 has 15 amino acids. Roughly 2 micrograms of genomic DNA, which was extracted from cryopreserved PBMCs, served as the material used for the TCR beta libraries. This TCR was recovered from a human donor with chronic lymphocytic leukemia. The sample consisted of PBMCs, taken after 24 months of ibrutinib treatment. The chain recombines TRBV21-1 with TRBJ1-2; TRBD1 was called by the table and not checked on the DNA. TRBV21-1 is a documented pseudogene. The CDR3 sequence is CASSTQGGVAYGYTF. DNA of the CDR3: TGTGCCAGCAGCACTCAAGGGGGAGTTGCCTATGGCTACACCTTC.